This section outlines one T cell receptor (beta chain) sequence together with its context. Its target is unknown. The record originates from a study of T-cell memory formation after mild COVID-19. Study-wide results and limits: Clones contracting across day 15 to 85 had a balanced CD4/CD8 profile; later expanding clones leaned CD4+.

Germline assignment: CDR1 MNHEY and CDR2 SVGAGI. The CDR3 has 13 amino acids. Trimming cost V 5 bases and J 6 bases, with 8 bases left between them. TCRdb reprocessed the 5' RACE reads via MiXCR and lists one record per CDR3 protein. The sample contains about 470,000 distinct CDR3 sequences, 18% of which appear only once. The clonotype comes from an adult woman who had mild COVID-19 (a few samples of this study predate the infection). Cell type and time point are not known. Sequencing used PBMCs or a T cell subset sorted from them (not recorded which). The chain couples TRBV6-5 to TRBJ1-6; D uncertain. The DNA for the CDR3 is TGTGCCAGCAGTGGGCCCCTTAATTCACCCCTCCACTTT. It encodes CASSGPLNSPLHF.